The subject of this entry is one T cell receptor (beta chain). No antigen is known for it. Sequence at one end of the junction differs from germline and may be a read error. Blood RNA was extracted from unsorted whole blood using TRIzol reagent, and germline DNA was obtained with the DNeasy Blood & Tissue kit. Patients had chronic HBV infection and were treatment-naive at sampling. Before surgery, 3 to 5 milliliters of peripheral blood were drawn into K2EDTA tubes. The entry originates in a study of tumor-infiltrating lymphocytes in primary liver carcinoma (dated by TCRdb to 2015 to 2018). Notes on the research overall: Five patients with histopathologically diagnosed primary liver carcinoma underwent surgical resection in China between November 2015 and 2016. Of the five patients (three men and two women, aged 30 to 69 years), four had hepatocellular carcinoma and one had combined HCC and intrahepatic cholangiocarcinoma. Tumors of the five patients were stage T1-T3 N0M0 with maximum diameters of about 4 to 10 cm. Each sample produced roughly 3.5 to 7.13 million productive TCRbeta reads, and read depth showed no significant difference between tissue types. The study combined TCRbeta repertoire sequencing, expression microarrays and whole-exome sequencing across five regions of each liver tumor, with adjacent normal tissue and blood. TCRbeta repertoire sequencing covered some 35 specimens from 5 patients: 25 tumor regions, 5 adjacent noncancerous liver tissues and 5 peripheral blood samples. Technical replicate repertoires showed high reproducibility, with mean shared-clone rates roughly 0.87 and correlation coefficients above 0.98.

TCRbeta-specific cDNA was reverse-transcribed from around 0.45 ug total RNA using a constant-region primer and ProtoScript II reverse transcriptase. Three nested multiplex PCR rounds, following a slightly modified ARM-PCR procedure, were used to build the TCRbeta libraries. Each of the first two PCR rounds ran for approximately 10 cycles using multiplex TRBV1-TRBV30 forward primers together with a Cbeta reverse primer. Sample barcodes and Illumina adapters were added in a final 25-cycle PCR using Deep VentR polymerase. Before sequencing, amplicons of 200-500 bp were purified from gel using a QIAquick gel extraction kit. The TCRbeta amplicons were sequenced with 250-bp paired-end reads on an Illumina HiSeq 2500. As for how the authors treated the data: Quality trimming of reads was performed with Trimmomatic v0.33, and paired reads were merged with FLASH v1.2.11 so that full CDR3 sequences could be recovered. V, D and J germline segments were assigned to the rearranged TCRbeta sequences by MiGEC v1.2.1b. Clonotype statistics and Shannon-Wiener diversity indices were computed with VDJtools v1.0.0. Except for diversity analysis, only the 250 most abundant clonotypes of each sample were used in subsequent analyses to reduce sampling bias. The public reads were run again by TCRdb, first through fastp at Q25 and then through MiXCR, and only productive beta chains were kept. Each entry merges the rows of one CDR3 protein and shows their most common DNA and genes. The V and J calls, along with clone size, are taken from TCRdb and not from the paper's own processing. The sample table lists under 200,000 distinct CDR3 sequences, about two thirds of them with a count of one. The top ten constitute 5.5% to 9% of the sample.

Study-wide conclusions, independent of this receptor: Repertoire overlap was higher between tumor regions (mean about 36%) than tumor-adjacent (approximately 17%) or tumor-blood (approximately 15%) pairs, consistent with antigen-driven expansion. Because only the TCR beta chain was sequenced and unpaired alpha chains were not captured, true repertoire diversity is likely underestimated. Only 4 to 6 patients were included in the study, and the authors note that the findings should be validated in a larger study. Because the samples were bulk and unsorted, CD4+ and CD8+ T cell repertoires could not be compared. A significantly larger repertoire fraction was made up by the top 250 clones in tumors than in blood (p = 0.039).

The CDR3, cysteine through phenylalanine, is 14 amino acids long. Only CDR3 DNA is held: 42 bases, read in frame from base 1. Based on the germline V gene, the CDR1 and CDR2 sequences are MDHEN and SYDVKM. The V and J segments used are TRBV28 and TRBJ2-7; a stretch of 7 junction bases matches TRBD1. The sample taken for sequencing was peripheral blood. The clonotype originates from an older woman with primary liver carcinoma and hepatitis B virus infection. CDR3 reads: CTSSLYWTGGEQYF. The DNA reads as follows: TGTACCAGCAGTTTATATTGGACAGGAGGAGAGCAGTACTTC.